The clone carrying this TCR beta chain was counted a few times. The sample originates from a study of T-cell memory formation after mild COVID-19. TCRdb re-analysed the 5' RACE reads in MiXCR, keeping a single row per CDR3 protein. The sample shows a few hundred thousand distinct CDR3 sequences, 20% to 25% of them seen only once. V dropped 5 bases and J dropped 0; count of bases not matched to a gene: 9. Per germline, CDR1 SGHAT and CDR2 FQNNGV. The CDR3 sequence is 18 residues long. The origin of this receptor is a man younger than 30 who had mild COVID-19 (a few samples of this study predate the infection). Cell type and time point are not known. The sample consisted of PBMCs or a T cell subset sorted from them (not recorded which). The rearrangement links TRBV11-2 to TRBJ2-1, with 11 bases fitting TRBD1. CDR3 nucleotides: TGTGCCAGCAGCCACGGGACAGGGGGACGCCTCTCCTACAATGAGCAGTTCTTC. Translation: CASSHGTGGRLSYNEQFF.